A selection of T cell receptor beta chains follows, all from one sample in a study of shared clonotypes between healthy human individuals. Sequencing was performed with immunoSEQ multiplex PCR; in TCRdb, only in-frame clones are kept and a portion is missing. In the table there are about 2.4 million clones, over 85% of which are singletons. The sequencing sample was made of naive CD4+ T cells from PBMCs. Receptors originate from a man aged 18 to 29 in good health. Some clones in this sample may be carry-over from other donors' samples. Each CDR3 is given without its conserved first and last residue. Fields, in order: V gene, CDR3 protein.

TRBV5-1 ASSRGADTQY
TRBV27 ASTGVAATYEQY
TRBV28 ASSSPGQGLNEKLF
TRBV29-1 SVEAGDRPAYEQY
TRBV5-1 ASSLVSGTNEQY
TRBV11-1 ASSLRDGSNSPLH
TRBV7-9 ASSSDRGSQPQH
TRBV7-8 ASSPTRDRSYEQY
TRBV9 ASSNPGQGAGNIQY
TRBV7-8 ASSLNRVGGDTQY
TRBV28 ASSRPGQGRNQPQH
TRBV30 AWRKLGRGGRAREQF
TRBV2 ASTPRGRTNYGYT
TRBV25-1 ASSDLGTPYEQY
TRBV6-1 ASSSRQGNTGELF
TRBV14 ASSPGTGFSYEQY
TRBV2 ASRNSPETQY
TRBV7-8 ASSSGRAGPPRSNQPQH
TRBV5-1 ASSLDGWNSPLH
TRBV7-9 ASRTVAGEGNTEAF
TRBV28 ASSHSGNEAF
TRBV5-4 ASSPPFRQGTGANVLT
TRBV6-6 ASSSLGTYEQY
TRBV11-2 ASSFVQGAGANVLT
TRBV11-2 ASSYRGYNEQF
TRBV27 ASSRLAHYNEQF
TRBV9 ASSVVGGEQY
TRBV28 ASSLWSPGQVGTDTQY
TRBV14 ASSPHSGRWNIQY
TRBV15 ATSRDRAEKLF
TRBV4-3 ASSQDPRQGNSPLH
TRBV29-1 SVVHWGGNTEAF
TRBV28 ASSLAQGGRVYGYT
TRBV5-6 ASSLAVGANIQETQY
TRBV27 ASSLRSSGNTIY
TRBV19 ASSSGATNEKLF
TRBV9 ASSLRQGNAGELF
TRBV6-6 ASSYVDYGYT
TRBV5-1 ASSWLAEGGNEQF
TRBV18 ASSPLTDISGNTIY
TRBV19 ASSIGAPPGANVLT
TRBV18 ASSPNDPSKSTDTQY
TRBV2 ASRAGRGTDTQY
TRBV7-9 ASSLVHPEGGYT
TRBV14 ASSQESGTPRAETQY
TRBV28 ASSPVSREETQY
TRBV28 ASTPWGLSTDTQY
TRBV28 ASSLGEGLGNIQY
TRBV5-1 ASSLATGVEETQY